The sequence of this TCR beta chain was determined in a study of shared clonotypes between healthy human individuals (dated by TCRdb to 2020 to 2021). About the investigation overall: The cohort comprised a couple of women and a few men aged 18 to 49 years. For each donor, three plates each were used for CD4 naive and CD4 memory, two plates were used for CD8 naive, and one plate was used for CD8 memory. To estimate repertoire size and how much clonotypes are shared between individuals, the study performed deep sequencing of blood TCR repertoires from about five healthy adults. To increase sequencing depth and limit assay-specific biases, TCR repertoire library preparation and sequencing were carried out by different laboratories using diverse techniques. Between about 0.94 and 8.9 billion PBMCs per donor were obtained by leukapheresis. Here is what the overall study found, with its caveats: Sampling was limited to blood, and TCR repertoires in tissue likely differ from TCR repertoires in blood. Naive subsets generally had larger estimated clonotype richness than memory subsets did. The genetic and exposure-history diversity represented was limited by the small number of donors. Rarefaction of sorted-subset datasets indicated incomplete sequencing despite the large sequencing depth. Clonotypes shared by all four sorted-subset donors showed higher generation probabilities than non-shared clonotypes. When a handful of donors were compared, the shared fraction of clonotypes was about 5.4% for naive CD4, 3.5% for naive CD8, roughly 2.5% for memory CD4, and about 0.36% for memory CD8. Pairwise subsampling led to the expectation that sequencing depth would affect the degree of clonotype sharing among donors.

Regarding this clone: What this receptor recognizes is not known. No much larger clone is present one base from it, and per-base qualities are unavailable.

TCR CDR3 regions were amplified from genomic DNA by multiplex PCR using the deep immunoSEQ assay. Extracted genomic DNA from each cell subset was spread evenly across all wells of several immunoSEQ 96-well plates, with each plate serving as a replicate. For sorted subsets, 150 to 200 ng genomic DNA, equal to some 30,000 T cell genomes, was loaded into each replicate PCR. The purified libraries were quantified using a Qubit 3.0 fluorometer, sized with a Bioanalyzer 2100, and then quantified again using the KAPA Library Quantification kit. Each immunoSEQ 96-well plate was sequenced on its own single-read 150-cycle Illumina NextSeq 550 flow cell. The authors' analysis ran thus. Because the immunoSEQ output included only junctional sequences and no quality scores, the filtering could not be the same as the filtering used for full-length reads. To assign V/J genes and CDR3, sequences were annotated using PyIR, a Python wrapper for IgBLAST v1.9, with IMGT germline references. Any read was removed if the V/J assignment was weak (E-value above 1e-6), the CDR3 was missing, or the read contained stop codons, out-of-frame junctions, or ambiguous translated residues. V3J clonotypes were defined by identical inferred V gene, J gene, and CDR3 amino acid sequence. Percentage overlap between repertoires was computed as shared unique clonotypes divided by the size of the smaller repertoire. Three approaches were used to assess repertoire richness: RTK rarefaction, the Chao1 estimator, and Recon v2.1 estimates of unobserved clonotypes. OLGA was used to compute generation probabilities for all TCRbeta clonotypes that the gDNA method yielded from a few donors. TCRdb stores this immuneACCESS table with in-frame sequences only. Part of the clones is absent; in the studies checked, under half of the shortfall reflects unresolved V genes, and no reason is known for the rest. The DNA was the basis for D and trimming; V, J and clone size are from that table. The sample table holds 2 million or so clones, of which approximately 95% were seen once. The ten largest clones represent 0.1% to 0.15% of the sample.

The CDR3, from cysteine to phenylalanine, totals 14 residues. The only DNA kept is the CDR3, 42 bases in frame from the first base. CDR1 and CDR2 were assigned from the germline V gene as MNHEY and SVGAGI. V is pared back by 2 bases and J by 9 bases, with 11 bases lying between the germline termini. Donors were healthy HIV-negative adults with no recently reported acute infections or vaccinations. All donors were Caucasian adults living in Nashville, Tennessee, USA. CD4+ T cells were enriched by magnetic negative selection; naive cells were then positively selected on CD45RA, and the negative fraction formed the memory subset. Blood was obtained by leukapheresis, after which PBMCs were separated by Ficoll-Histopaque density gradient centrifugation and cryopreserved in liquid nitrogen vapor phase. Analytical flow cytometry was used to check the purity and quantity of every magnetically sorted T cell population. From each sorted fraction, genomic DNA was isolated and quantified by UV absorbance on a Nanodrop 2000c.

The sequence joins TRBV6-5 to TRBJ2-6; the D gene is perhaps TRBD1, on 6 matching bases. This clonotype was obtained from a man aged 18 to 30 in good health. Material for sequencing was naive CD4+ T cells sorted from blood. The sample's cell subset or site label, in plain terms: CD45RA+ positively selected. CDR3 sequence: CASSYRGTRNVLTF. In nucleotides, the sequence is TGTGCCAGCAGTTACAGGGGGACCCGCAACGTCCTGACTTTC.